Listed below are T cell receptor beta chains from one sample, sequenced in a study of cytomegalovirus exposure and HLA in healthy donors. Profiled with immunoSEQ multiplex PCR; TCRdb holds only in-frame clones, not every one. The sample lists under 90,000 clones; approximately 71% were seen once. Specimen: PBMCs. These receptors all stem from a middle-aged woman in good health and CMV-seronegative. Both conserved end residues are part of each CDR3. D genes are given only for firm matches. For some rows the clone size is stated as once, few or many, or as a class when expanded; others skip it.

size: NA; J: TRBJ2-7; D: NA; V: TRBV6-1; DNA: TGTGCCAGCGCAAGGGACACCCTGGGCTACGAGCAGTACTTC; CDR3: CASARDTLGYEQYF
size: NA; J: TRBJ2-3; D: TRBD1; V: TRBV11-1; DNA: TGTGCCAGCAGCCCAAACGACAGGGGCACAGATACGCAGTATTTT; CDR3: CASSPNDRGTDTQYF
size: NA; J: TRBJ1-1; D: NA; V: TRBV2; DNA: TGTGCCAGCAGTTTACAGCCGAACACTGAAGCTTTCTTT; CDR3: CASSLQPNTEAFF
size: NA; J: TRBJ2-3; D: TRBD2; V: TRBV6-5; DNA: TGTGCCAGCAGTCGACTAGCGGGAGAAGATACGCAGTATTTT; CDR3: CASSRLAGEDTQYF
size: NA; J: TRBJ2-3; D: TRBD1; V: TRBV6-1; DNA: TGTGCCCCCATGGGGACAGAAGGTCCAGATACGCAGTATTTT; CDR3: CAPMGTEGPDTQYF
size: NA; J: TRBJ2-2; D: NA; V: TRBV7-3; DNA: TGTGCCAGCAGCTTCACGGGACAAAACACCGGGGAGCTGTTTTTT; CDR3: CASSFTGQNTGELFF
size: NA; J: TRBJ1-2; D: TRBD1; V: TRBV29-1; DNA: TGCAGCGTTTCGGGACAGAAGAAAGCAACCTTCTATGGCTACACCTTC; CDR3: CSVSGQKKATFYGYTF
size: NA; J: TRBJ1-2; D: NA; V: TRBV5-1; DNA: TGCGCCAGCAGCTCAACAGTAAACTATGGCTACACCTTC; CDR3: CASSSTVNYGYTF
size: NA; J: TRBJ2-3; D: NA; V: TRBV6-5; DNA: TGTGCCAGCAGTAACGCGGCAGTGGTGCCTTATACGCAGTATTTT; CDR3: CASSNAAVVPYTQYF
size: NA; J: TRBJ1-2; D: TRBD1; V: TRBV6-6; DNA: TGTGCCAGCACCCCCTCACCGGGACAGTTTTTTTATGGCTACACCTTC; CDR3: CASTPSPGQFFYGYTF
size: NA; J: TRBJ1-1; D: NA; V: TRBV6-5; DNA: TGTGCCAGCAATGTAGGTGGGGGGGTGAACACTGAAGCTTTCTTT; CDR3: CASNVGGGVNTEAFF
size: NA; J: TRBJ2-3; D: NA; V: TRBV25-1; DNA: TGTGCCAGCAGTGGCGGGGTGCCAGATACGCAGTATTTT; CDR3: CASSGGVPDTQYF
size: NA; J: TRBJ2-2; D: NA; V: TRBV27; DNA: TGTGCCAGCAGTTTTCTTGGCGGGATAGGTACCGGGGAGCTGTTTTTT; CDR3: CASSFLGGIGTGELFF
size: NA; J: TRBJ2-1; D: TRBD1; V: TRBV7-3; DNA: TGTGCCAGCAGCTCTCCGGGACAGGCGTACAATGAGCAGTTCTTC; CDR3: CASSSPGQAYNEQFF
size: once; J: TRBJ2-5; D: TRBD2; V: TRBV6-1; DNA: TGTGCCAGCTACATTAGCGGGGTTCCAGAGACCCAGTACTTC; CDR3: CASYISGVPETQYF
size: NA; J: TRBJ2-1; D: TRBD2; V: TRBV2; DNA: TGTGCCAGCAGTGCTAGACTAGCGGGAGGGCCCCATGAGCAGTTCTTC; CDR3: CASSARLAGGPHEQFF
size: once; J: TRBJ2-2; D: NA; V: TRBV7-2; DNA: TGTGCCAGCAGCTTATCTACCCCTACCGGGGAGCTGTTTTTT; CDR3: CASSLSTPTGELFF
size: NA; J: TRBJ2-7; D: NA; V: TRBV20-1; DNA: TGCAGCGCCGAGCTGAATGGGCAGTACTTC; CDR3: CSAELNGQYF
size: NA; J: TRBJ1-1; D: TRBD1; V: TRBV2; DNA: TGTGCCAGCAGTCGATTCAGGGGGACTGAAGCTTTCTTT; CDR3: CASSRFRGTEAFF
size: NA; J: TRBJ1-1; D: NA; V: TRBV5-1; DNA: TGCGCCAGCAGCTTGGTAGGGGCTCGGAAGAACACTGAAGCTTTCTTT; CDR3: CASSLVGARKNTEAFF
size: NA; J: TRBJ2-3; D: TRBD2; V: TRBV19; DNA: TGTGCCAGTAGTATGGGCGGGAGAGGCACAGATACGCAGTATTTT; CDR3: CASSMGGRGTDTQYF
size: NA; J: TRBJ2-7; D: TRBD1; V: TRBV5-1; DNA: TGCGCCAGCAGCTTGGTGGCAGGGGGAAACTACGAGCAGTACTTC; CDR3: CASSLVAGGNYEQYF